There are a few counts of the clone carrying this T cell receptor beta chain. This entry comes from a study of control samples from healthy donors and cancer patients. Repertoires were generated with immunoSEQ multiplex PCR, while TCRdb's copy carries only in-frame clones and drops some. The top ten clones hold under 14% of a sample with fewer than 20,000 clones, 86% of them seen once. This CDR3 contains 16 residues. The V gene's germline CDR1 is LGHNA and CDR2 YSLEER. Trimming took off 2 bases at V and 3 bases at J, with 16 bases between the two ends. The sequence was collected from a woman between 70 and 85 years old with colorectal cancer. Specimen: PBMCs. The genes are TRBV4-3 and TRBJ1-1; D remains ambiguous. CDR3 protein: CASSQWSQEADTEAFF. As DNA, the CDR3 is TGCGCCAGCAGCCAATGGTCCCAGGAGGCCGACACTGAAGCTTTCTTT.